This T cell receptor beta chain was recorded in a study of blood T cell repertoires in COVID-19. Study summary: In each case, the material was cDNA or gDNA derived from T cells, B-cell-depleted T cells, or PBMCs.

Some clones are missing from TCRdb's copy, which holds only in-frame ones; the method was immunoSEQ multiplex PCR. Among 170,000 or so clones listed, 85% to 90% were seen once. Germline CDR1 is SGHNT and CDR2 is YENEEA. The CDR3 runs to 15 residues. V lost 5 bases to trimming and J lost 8 bases; unmatched junction nucleotides: 7. The gene calls are TRBV11-3 and TRBJ2-1; TRBD2 aligns across 12 bases. The sequencing input was peripheral blood. This sequence was found in a young woman who had recovered from COVID-19. CDR3 sequence reads: CASSPTSGGNHEQFF. The CDR3, as DNA: TGTGCCAGCAGCCCTACTAGCGGGGGGAACCATGAGCAGTTCTTC.